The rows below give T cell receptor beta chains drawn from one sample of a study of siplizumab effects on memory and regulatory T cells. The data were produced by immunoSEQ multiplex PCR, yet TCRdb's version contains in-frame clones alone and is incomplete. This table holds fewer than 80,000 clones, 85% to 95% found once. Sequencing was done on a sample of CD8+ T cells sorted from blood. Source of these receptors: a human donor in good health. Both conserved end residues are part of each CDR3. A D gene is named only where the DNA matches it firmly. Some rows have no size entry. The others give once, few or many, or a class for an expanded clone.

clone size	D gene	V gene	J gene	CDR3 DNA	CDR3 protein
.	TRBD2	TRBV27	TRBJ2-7	TGTGCCAGCAGTTTACGGGGCGGGGGGGCCTACGAGCAGTACTTC	CASSLRGGGAYEQYF
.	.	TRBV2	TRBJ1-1	TGTGCCAGCAGTGATGAGGGGGACGGAACGCTCAACACTGAAGCTTTCTTT	CASSDEGDGTLNTEAFF
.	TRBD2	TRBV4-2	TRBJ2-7	TGTGCCAGCAGCCAAGGACTAGCGGGGGGATCCTACGAGCAGTACTTC	CASSQGLAGGSYEQYF
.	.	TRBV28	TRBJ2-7	TGTGCCAGCAACCAGGGGGTAAGGGGGGGGGAGCAGTACTTC	CASNQGVRGGEQYF
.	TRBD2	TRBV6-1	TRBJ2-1	TGTGCCAGCAGTGAACCCCTAGCGGGGGAATACTCCTACAATGAGCAGTTCTTC	CASSEPLAGEYSYNEQFF
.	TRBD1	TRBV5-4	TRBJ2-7	TGTGCCAGCAGAAATACAGGGGGCGAGCAGTACTTC	CASRNTGGEQYF
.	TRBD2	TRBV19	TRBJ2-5	TGTGCCAGTAGTACTAGCGGGGCTTCGAATTTGGGTTGGGAGACCCAGTACTTC	CASSTSGASNLGWETQYF
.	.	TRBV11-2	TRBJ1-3	TGTGCCAGCAGCCACGGGGAGGGAAACACCATATATTTT	CASSHGEGNTIYF
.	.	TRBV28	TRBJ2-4	TGTGCCAGCAGTACCCAGCTAGCCAAAAACATTCAGTACTTC	CASSTQLAKNIQYF
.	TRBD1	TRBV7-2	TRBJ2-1	TGTGCCAGCAGCTTAGCGCCCGGACAGGACCGCGGTGAGCAGTTCTTC	CASSLAPGQDRGEQFF
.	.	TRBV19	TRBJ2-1	TGTGCCAGTAGTATGCGGCAGTACAATGAGCAGTTCTTC	CASSMRQYNEQFF
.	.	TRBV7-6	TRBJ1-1	TGTGCCAGCAGCTTCCAGGGGTCTGAAGCTTTCTTT	CASSFQGSEAFF
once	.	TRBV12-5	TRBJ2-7	TGTGCTAGTGGTTTGTTGGTTGGCGGGGCGATCGAGCAGTACTTC	CASGLLVGGAIEQYF
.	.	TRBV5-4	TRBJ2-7	TGTGCCAGCAGCTTTGTGAAGGGGGGGGCCGAGCAGTACTTC	CASSFVKGGAEQYF
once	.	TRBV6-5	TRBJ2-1	TGTGCCAGCAGTTACTCGGAGGGTGAGCAGTTCTTC	CASSYSEGEQFF
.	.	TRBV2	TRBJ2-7	TGTGCCAGCAGTGACTACGAGCAGTACTTC	CASSDYEQYF
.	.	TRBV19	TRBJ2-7	TGTGCCAGTAGGGAAGGGAATTACTACGAGCAGTACTTC	CASREGNYYEQYF
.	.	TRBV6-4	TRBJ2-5	TGTGCCAGCAGTTCGACTAGTGGGGGTCAAGAGACCCAGTACTTC	CASSSTSGGQETQYF
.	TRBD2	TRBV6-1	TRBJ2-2	TGTGCCAGCAGTGAAGCGCCTGCGGGGGACACCGGGGAGCTGTTTTTT	CASSEAPAGDTGELFF
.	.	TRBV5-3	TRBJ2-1	TGTGCCAGCAGCTTGGCCGAGGATGAGCAGTTCTTC	CASSLAEDEQFF
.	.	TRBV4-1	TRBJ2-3	TGCGCCAGCACCGCCGGACTCCCTGGACGTGAAGATACGCAGTATTTT	CASTAGLPGREDTQYF
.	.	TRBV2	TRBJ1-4	TGTGCCAGCAGTGATCCGCGCATATCCGAAAAACTGTTTTTT	CASSDPRISEKLFF
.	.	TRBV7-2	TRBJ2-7	TGTGCCAGCAGCTTAGCGCGTTTAGGAACAGCCTACGAGCAGTACTTC	CASSLARLGTAYEQYF
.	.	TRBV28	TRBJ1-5	TGTGCCAGCAGTCCGGGACGGGCTAGCAATCAGCCCCAGCATTTT	CASSPGRASNQPQHF
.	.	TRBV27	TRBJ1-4	TGTGCCAGCAGTCCCGGGTTATCTAATGAAAAACTGTTTTTT	CASSPGLSNEKLFF
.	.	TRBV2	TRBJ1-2	TGTGCCAGCAGACTACAGGGCTCGAACTATGGCTACACCTTC	CASRLQGSNYGYTF
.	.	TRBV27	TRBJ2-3	TGTGCCAGCAGTTACGGTCCAGACGAGGTAGGGGGGATGGCAGATACGCAGTATTTT	CASSYGPDEVGGMADTQYF
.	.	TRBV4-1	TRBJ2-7	TGCGCCAGCAGCCAAGATGAGGGTCTCGGATACGAGCAGTACTTC	CASSQDEGLGYEQYF
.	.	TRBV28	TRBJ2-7	TGTGCCAGCAGTTTACCAGGGTACGAGCAGTACTTC	CASSLPGYEQYF
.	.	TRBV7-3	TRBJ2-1	TGTGCCAGCTCCTCTGTCCGCGGGGACACCTACAATGAGCAGTTCTTC	CASSSVRGDTYNEQFF
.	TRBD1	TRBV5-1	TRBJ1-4	TGCGCCAGCAGCGGTTCGAAGGGGGCAAGTGATGAAAAACTGTTTTTT	CASSGSKGASDEKLFF
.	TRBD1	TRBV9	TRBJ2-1	TGTGCCAGCAGCGTAGGAGGGGGCAGCAATGAGCAGTTCTTC	CASSVGGGSNEQFF
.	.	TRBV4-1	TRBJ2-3	TGCGCCAGCAGCCCTGACAGCCCCTCCACAGATACGCAGTATTTT	CASSPDSPSTDTQYF
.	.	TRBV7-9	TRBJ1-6	TGTGCCAGCAGCGGAAGTCAGGGGTCAAATAATTCACCCCTCCACTTT	CASSGSQGSNNSPLHF
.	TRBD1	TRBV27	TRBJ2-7	TGTGCCAGCAGTCCGCAACCCGGACAGGGAAGCTACGAGCAGTACTTC	CASSPQPGQGSYEQYF
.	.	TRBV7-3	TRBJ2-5	TGTGCCAATTACGGGACTCCCCGTGGAGAGACCCAGTACTTC	CANYGTPRGETQYF